The rows below give T cell receptor beta chains drawn from one sample of a study of T cell responses to AZD1222 COVID-19 vaccine. Here immunoSEQ multiplex PCR was the method, and the copy in TCRdb shows in-frame clones only, minus some. The sample shows some 150,000 clones, around nine tenths of them seen only once. Sequenced material: peripheral blood, taken 28 days after the second AZD1222 dose. The receptors were sampled from an adult who received the AZD1222 COVID-19 vaccine. CDR3s include the opening cysteine and the closing phenylalanine or tryptophan. A D gene is named only where the DNA matches it firmly. For some rows the clone size is stated as once, few or many, or as a class when expanded; others skip it.

size: -; length: 14; D: -; J: TRBJ1-2; V: TRBV7-2; DNA: TGTGCCAGCAGCCTCCTGGACGGCGACTATGGCTACACCTTC; CDR3: CASSLLDGDYGYTF
size: -; length: 13; D: -; J: TRBJ2-2; V: TRBV30; DNA: TGTGCCTCTATCAGAGCCCTCGCCGGGGAGCTGTTTTTT; CDR3: CASIRALAGELFF
size: -; length: 13; D: -; J: TRBJ1-3; V: TRBV11-2; DNA: TGTGCCAGCAGCTTAAACTCTGGAAACACCATATATTTT; CDR3: CASSLNSGNTIYF
size: -; length: 16; D: -; J: TRBJ2-5; V: TRBV11-2; DNA: TGTGCCAGCAGCTTAGGTGTGGGGGTCAACCAAGAGACCCAGTACTTC; CDR3: CASSLGVGVNQETQYF
size: -; length: 15; D: -; J: TRBJ1-2; V: TRBV6-5; DNA: TGTGCCAGCAGCCTTAAAATAGGAGTAGGGTCTGGCTACACCTTC; CDR3: CASSLKIGVGSGYTF
size: -; length: 15; D: -; J: TRBJ1-4; V: TRBV15; DNA: TGTGCCACCAGCAGGGACAAAGGCTGGGGGGAAAAACTGTTTTTT; CDR3: CATSRDKGWGEKLFF
size: few; length: 16; D: -; J: TRBJ1-4; V: TRBV4-2; DNA: TGTGCCAGCAGCCAAGGAGAGAAACAGGCGAATGAAAAACTGTTTTTT; CDR3: CASSQGEKQANEKLFF
size: -; length: 16; D: TRBD2; J: TRBJ2-3; V: TRBV6-4; DNA: TGTGCCAGCAGTGCTAGTAGCGGGGGGGCAGCAGATACGCAGTATTTT; CDR3: CASSASSGGAADTQYF
size: -; length: 13; D: -; J: TRBJ1-1; V: TRBV5-5; DNA: TGTGCCAGCAGCAGTCAGGCGAACACTGAAGCTTTCTTT; CDR3: CASSSQANTEAFF
size: -; length: 14; D: -; J: TRBJ2-3; V: TRBV30; DNA: TGTGCCTGGAGTGTAGGGGGACTCACAGATACGCAGTATTTT; CDR3: CAWSVGGLTDTQYF
size: -; length: 14; D: -; J: TRBJ1-2; V: TRBV7-6; DNA: TGTGCCAGCAGCGCCCAGGGAGGGGGGTATGGCTACACCTTC; CDR3: CASSAQGGGYGYTF
size: once; length: 15; D: TRBD1; J: TRBJ1-5; V: TRBV7-2; DNA: TGTGCCAGCAGTTTAAGGACAGGGGGACTTCAGCCCCAGCATTTT; CDR3: CASSLRTGGLQPQHF
size: -; length: 13; D: -; J: TRBJ1-3; V: TRBV10-3; DNA: TGTGCCATCAGCCCCGAAATTGGAAACACCATATATTTT; CDR3: CAISPEIGNTIYF
size: once; length: 16; D: -; J: TRBJ1-6; V: TRBV19; DNA: TGTGCCAGTAGCGGTTCAAGAATTATAGGGAATTCACCCCTCCACTTT; CDR3: CASSGSRIIGNSPLHF
size: -; length: 13; D: TRBD1; J: TRBJ1-1; V: TRBV27; DNA: TGTGCCAGCAGAAACAGGGGGAACACTGAAGCTTTCTTT; CDR3: CASRNRGNTEAFF
size: -; length: 13; D: -; J: TRBJ2-1; V: TRBV5-4; DNA: TGTGCCAGCAGCTTGGGCCAGGTCAATGAGCAGTTCTTC; CDR3: CASSLGQVNEQFF
size: -; length: 15; D: TRBD1; J: TRBJ2-1; V: TRBV2; DNA: TGTGCCAGCAATTGGGGACAGGGGTTCCTTGATGAGCAGTTCTTC; CDR3: CASNWGQGFLDEQFF
size: -; length: 16; D: -; J: TRBJ2-7; V: TRBV13; DNA: TGTGCCAGCAGCTTATTTGGGTCTGAGGTTGGGGCCGAGCAGTACTTC; CDR3: CASSLFGSEVGAEQYF
size: -; length: 13; D: TRBD1; J: TRBJ2-7; V: TRBV11-2; DNA: TGTGCCAGCAGCTTGGCAACAGGGGCCGAGCAGTACTTC; CDR3: CASSLATGAEQYF
size: -; length: 18; D: -; J: TRBJ2-3; V: TRBV27; DNA: TGTGCCAGCAGTTTATCGACCCTAGCAGGATCCTTTACAGATACGCAGTATTTT; CDR3: CASSLSTLAGSFTDTQYF
size: -; length: 13; D: TRBD1; J: TRBJ2-3; V: TRBV30; DNA: TGTGCCTGGAGTGTACAGGGGGCAGATACGCAGTATTTT; CDR3: CAWSVQGADTQYF
size: -; length: 12; D: -; J: TRBJ1-1; V: TRBV11-2; DNA: TGTGCCAGCAGCTTAGGGCCGGGCGAAGCTTTCTTT; CDR3: CASSLGPGEAFF